Below are 30 T cell receptor beta chains sequenced from a single sample in a study of T cells in Graves' hyperthyroidism and ophthalmopathy. The TCR beta CDR3 regions underwent amplification using RNA transcripts as the source. The TCR CDR3 was amplified in a first-round RT-PCR using the HTBI primer set. TCRdb itself ran the multiplex PCR reads through MiXCR, one entry per CDR3 protein. There are about 95,000 distinct CDR3 sequences in the sample; roughly 37% occur only once, and around 9.6% lies in the top ten. The specimen was peripheral blood or thyroid tissue (not recorded which). These receptors all stem from a woman aged 25 to 39 with Graves' hyperthyroidism.

There are many counts of this clonotype. This sequence joins TRBV5-1 and TRBJ1-3; D is undetermined. Trimming took 2 bases from V and 0 from J, leaving 9 bases between them. Germline loops: CDR1 SGHRS, CDR2 YFSETQ. The CDR3 length is 15 residues. The CDR3 is CASSFGWPSGNTIYF. The CDR3 DNA is TGCGCCAGCAGCTTCGGGTGGCCCTCTGGAAACACCATATATTTT.

Ten or more counts support this clonotype. This sequence joins TRBV3-1 and TRBJ2-7; TRBD1 matches at 8 bases. Unmatched junction bases numbered 3, after V lost 3 bases and J lost 2 bases. The CDR3 extends over 14 amino acids. CDR1 and CDR2 (germline): LGHDT, YNNKEL (reference sequence). The CDR3 here is CASSHRQGTYEQYF. CDR3 coding DNA: TGTGCCAGCAGCCACCGACAGGGGACCTACGAGCAGTACTTC.

This clonotype was observed at least ten times. This sequence joins TRBV4-1 and TRBJ1-5, with D perhaps matching TRBD1 (5 bases). V gave up 3 bases and J gave up 8 bases, with 17 bases separating them. Germline CDR1 MGHRA, CDR2 YSYEKL. The length of the CDR3 is 15 residues. For the CDR3, the DNA is TGCGCCAGCAGCCACACATGGGACTTGGTTAAGCCCCAGCATTTT. Its protein is CASSHTWDLVKPQHF.

This clonotype was counted once. The germline gene is not matched at one end of the junction; a read error may be the cause. This chain connects TRBV7-6 to TRBJ2-7; D gene ambiguous. Germline V gene data show CDR1 as SGHVS and CDR2 as FNYEAQ. CDR3 size: 14 residues. The CDR3 is CASRFALLTYEQHF. In DNA, the CDR3 is TGTGCCAGCAGGTTCGCACTATTGACTTACGAGCAGCACTTC.

The sample holds a few counts of this clonotype. The gene calls are TRBV2 and TRBJ2-2, with 11 bases aligning to TRBD2. V gave up 1 base and J gave up 6 bases; unmatched junction bases: 10. CDR3 length: 18 residues. Germline loops: CDR1 SNHLY, CDR2 FYNNEI. CDR3 residues: CASSEGETLAGGAGELFF. DNA for the CDR3: TGTGCCAGCAGTGAAGGGGAGACTCTAGCGGGAGGCGCCGGGGAGCTGTTTTTT.

This clonotype was recorded at least ten times. This sequence joins TRBV4-1 and TRBJ1-5; D gene ambiguous. Germline-derived CDR1 and CDR2 are MGHRA and YSYEKL. The CDR3 covers 13 residues. V was clipped by 1 base and J by 9 bases, with 10 bases between them. As DNA, the CDR3 is TGCGCCAGCAGCCAAGGGGCGGGTGGGCCCCAGCATTTT. It yields the protein CASSQGAGGPQHF.

The J gene is TRBJ1-1, the V gene TRBV7-9; 8 bases match TRBD1. This CDR3 is 14 amino acids long. Germline CDR1 is SEHNR and CDR2 is FQNEAQ (reference sequence). Germline trimming cut 6 bases from V and 1 base from J; bases unmatched to any gene: 4. The CDR3 loop is CASRPTGGNTEAFF. Written as DNA, the CDR3 is TGTGCCAGCAGACCTACAGGGGGGAACACTGAAGCTTTCTTT.

This clonotype came up many times. The V gene is TRBV27, the J gene TRBJ2-5; D gene ambiguous. Per germline, CDR1 MNHEY and CDR2 SMNVEV (reference sequence). CDR3 length equals 13 residues. Between the trimmed V and J ends, which lost 4 bases and 1 base, there was a span of 7 bases. This CDR3 is CASSWSRQETQYF. In DNA form, the CDR3 reads TGTGCCAGCAGTTGGTCGCGCCAAGAGACCCAGTACTTC.

This clonotype occurred many times. This chain links TRBV10-3 with TRBJ1-4, with 10 nucleotides matching TRBD1. Germline V gene data show CDR1 as ENHRY and CDR2 as SYGVKD. V was clipped by 3 bases and J by 3 bases; unmatched bases: 4. The CDR3 extends over 16 amino acids. The CDR3 here is CAISEGTGAPNEKLFF. CDR3 DNA: TGTGCCATCAGTGAAGGGACAGGGGCCCCTAATGAAAAACTGTTTTTT.

To note about this clonotype: This may arise from a read error, as a much more abundant clone is one base away. The V call is TRBV5-4, the J call TRBJ1-2; 8 nucleotides agree with TRBD1. The CDR3 is 16 amino acids. The V gene's germline CDR1 is SGHNT and CDR2 YYREEE (reference sequence). The trim removed 4 bases at V and 7 bases at J, leaving 15 bases unmatched. The CDR3, as DNA: TGTGCCAGCAGCACTCCACCGGGACAGGAGGGGGGTGGCTACACCTTC. Translating gives CASSTPPGQEGGGYTF.

This clonotype appeared many times. This chain connects TRBV19 to TRBJ1-5; no reliable D call. Germline loops: CDR1 LNHDA, CDR2 SQIVND (reference sequence). The CDR3 is 14 amino acids. V gave up 5 bases and J gave up 4 bases, with 12 bases separating them. CDR3 coding DNA: TGTGCCAGTAGTTCCGGCCAGGATAATCAGCCCCAGCATTTT. Its translation is CASSSGQDNQPQHF.

Many counts were recorded for this clonotype. The chain recombines TRBV7-9 with TRBJ2-7, with 8 bases that match TRBD1. J lost 3 bases, V lost 5 bases, and 9 bases had no gene match. The CDR3 covers 15 residues. CDR1 and CDR2 (germline): SEHNR, FQNEAQ (reference sequence). CDR3 in amino acids: CASSLQTGADYEQYF. DNA for the CDR3: TGTGCCAGCAGCCTTCAGACAGGGGCAGACTACGAGCAGTACTTC.

This clonotype has only a few counts. V gene TRBV30 combines with J gene TRBJ1-5; no definite D call. Germline-derived CDR1 and CDR2 are GTSNPN and SVGIG (reference sequence). This CDR3 has 12 amino acids. V was shortened by 2 bases and J by 2 bases, with 4 bases between the two germline ends. CDR3 in DNA: TGTGCCTGGAGTATGGGCAATCAGCCCCAGCATTTT. Protein sequence: CAWSMGNQPQHF.

In its sample, this clonotype is medium-sized. The chain couples TRBV20-1 to TRBJ2-5, with D uncertain. CDR3 size: 13 residues. Germline lookup yields CDR1 DFQATT and CDR2 SNEGSKA (reference sequence). The V gene lost 2 bases and the J gene lost 1 base, with 8 bases spanning the gap. The CDR3 protein is CSARPGLQETQYF. In nucleotides, the CDR3 is TGCAGTGCTAGACCTGGGCTCCAAGAGACCCAGTACTTC.

This clonotype was counted only a few times. This chain links TRBV28 with TRBJ2-7; 9 positions match TRBD1. This CDR3 spans 16 amino acids. The J segment lost 2 bases and the V segment lost 5 bases, leaving 10 bases of the junction unmatched. Germline loops: CDR1 MDHEN, CDR2 SYDVKM. Here the CDR3 DNA reads TGTGCCAGCAGTACCCGTGGGACAGGGACCCCCTACGAGCAGTACTTC. Protein sequence: CASSTRGTGTPYEQYF.

The chain couples TRBV20-1 to TRBJ2-7, with 9 bases identical to TRBD2. V was pared by 1 base and J by 6 bases, with 7 bases of the junction left unmatched. CDR1 is DFQATT and CDR2 is SNEGSKA in the germline V gene (reference sequence). CDR3 length: 14 residues. The CDR3 nucleotides read TGCAGTGCTAGAGGGTTCACTAGCGGGTCCGAGCAGTACTTC. Translated: CSARGFTSGSEQYF.

This chain uses TRBV11-2 with TRBJ1-6; a weak D match, TRBD1 (5 bases). V shed 5 bases and J shed 7 bases, with 9 bases lying between them. CDR1 SGHAT and CDR2 FQNNGV come from the germline V gene. This CDR3 has 13 residues. CDR3: CASSRGPNSPLHF. CDR3 DNA: TGTGCCAGCAGCAGGGGTCCAAATTCACCCCTCCACTTT.

This clonotype was seen ten or more times. The chain employs TRBV15 and TRBJ1-4; D not certain. Trimming took 3 bases from V and 4 from J, leaving 15 bases between them. Per germline, CDR1 LNHNV and CDR2 YYDKDF (reference sequence). The length of the CDR3 is 16 residues. CDR3 residues: CATSRDWTFSNEKLFF. The CDR3 DNA reads as TGTGCCACCAGCAGGGATTGGACGTTCAGTAATGAAAAACTGTTTTTT.

In its sample, this clonotype was seen many times. The chain joins TRBV7-2 to TRBJ1-1; D perhaps matches TRBD1 (6 bases). This CDR3 has 18 amino acids. Germline CDR1 is SGHTA and CDR2 is FQGNSA. V was cut by 8 bases and J by 1 base, with 26 bases left in between. CDR3 protein: CASAGVKGSSTKNTEAFF. Here the CDR3 DNA reads TGTGCCAGCGCAGGGGTTAAAGGCTCCTCAACAAAGAACACTGAAGCTTTCTTT.

This clonotype was counted at least ten times. The V and J genes are TRBV7-3 and TRBJ1-2; a weak D match, TRBD1 (6 bases). V was pared by 1 base and J by 8 bases, with 11 bases between. This CDR3 is 13 amino acids long. CDR1 SGHTA and CDR2 FQGTGA come from the germline V gene. The CDR3 loop reads CASSLRMGGGYTF. In DNA form, the CDR3 reads TGTGCCAGCAGCTTAAGGATGGGGGGCGGCTACACCTTC.

This clonotype was picked up many times. This chain connects TRBV15 to TRBJ1-5, with a tentative D call TRBD1 (5 bases). Germline assignment: CDR1 LNHNV and CDR2 YYDKDF (reference sequence). The ends were cut back, 1 base at V and 5 bases at J, with 12 bases in the middle. This CDR3 has 15 amino acids. The CDR3 protein is CATSRVGDAYQPQHF. The CDR3 coding sequence is TGTGCCACCAGCAGAGTTGGGGACGCTTATCAGCCCCAGCATTTT.

About this clonotype: Given a much more abundant clone one base away, this may be a read error. The V gene is TRBV28, the J gene TRBJ2-6; D is uncertain. The length of the CDR3 is 14 residues. CDR1 is MDHEN and CDR2 is SYDVKM in the germline V gene. The CDR3 spells CAGSPLRGANVLTF. DNA for the CDR3: TGTGCCGGCAGCCCACTTCGTGGGGCCAACGTCCTGACTTTC.

This clonotype was seen many times. The chain joins TRBV20-1 to TRBJ1-2; no clear D gene. The V gene lost 6 bases and the J gene lost 5 bases, with 7 bases spanning the gap. The germline gives CDR1 DFQATT, CDR2 SNEGSKA (reference sequence). The CDR3 is 10 amino acids. The CDR3 region has the DNA TGCAGTGCAGCAGTTTATGGCTACACCTTC. Protein product: CSAAVYGYTF.

The V gene is TRBV2, the J gene TRBJ2-5; TRBD1 agrees at 8 bases. Unmatched junction bases numbered 7, after V lost 4 bases and J lost 9 bases. The germline V gene has CDR1 SNHLY and CDR2 FYNNEI. The CDR3 has 13 amino acids. The CDR3 spells CASSGTGNQPQYF. The DNA of the CDR3 is TGTGCCAGCAGTGGGACAGGGAACCAGCCCCAGTACTTC.

Notes on this clonotype: At one end, the junction sequence differs from germline, possibly due to a read error. The chain is built from TRBV15 and TRBJ2-2, with D tentatively TRBD2 (5 bases). Germline values: CDR1 LNHNV, CDR2 YYDKDF (reference sequence). This CDR3 is 14 amino acids long. The CDR3 DNA sequence: TGTGCCACCAGCAGGACAAGGAACACCGGGGAGCTGTCTTGG. Protein product: CATSRTRNTGELSW.

The sample holds one count of this clonotype. The chain recombines TRBV15 with TRBJ1-1; possibly TRBD1 for D (5 bases). The CDR3 sequence is 16 residues long. Germline V gene lookup returns CDR1 LNHNV and CDR2 YYDKDF (reference sequence). Trimming shortened V by 3 bases and J by 1 base, and 15 bases separated the two germline ends. The DNA of the CDR3 is TGTGCCACCAGCAGCTTAGCGCCGGGGGGGAACACTGAAGCTTTCTTT. Encoded protein: CATSSLAPGGNTEAFF.

At least ten counts were recorded for this clonotype. J is TRBJ1-3 and V is TRBV6-6, with D unclear. The CDR3 runs 15 residues. CDR1 is MNHNY and CDR2 is SVGAGI in the germline V gene (reference sequence). V was clipped by 3 bases and J by 3 bases, with 12 bases between them. The CDR3: CASSYLRDLGNTIYF. CDR3 nucleotide sequence: TGTGCCAGCAGTTATCTTAGGGATCTTGGAAACACCATATATTTT.

In its sample, this clonotype was seen many times. The gene calls are TRBV3-1 and TRBJ2-7; D is unclear. The germline CDR1 and CDR2 sequences are LGHDT and YNNKEL (reference sequence). Trimming took off 5 bases at V and 4 bases at J, with 9 bases between the two ends. The CDR3 has 12 amino acids. This CDR3 reads CASSSRIYEQYF. The CDR3 nucleotides are TGTGCCAGCAGCTCGAGGATATACGAGCAGTACTTC.

There are a few counts of this clonotype. A single base separates this from a much larger clone, so it may be a read error. The chain carries TRBV20-1 and TRBJ1-5; D possibly corresponds to TRBD1 (6 bases). CDR3 size: 15 residues. CDR1 and CDR2 (germline): DFQATT, SNEGSKA (reference sequence). Deletions cut 3 bases from V and 6 bases from J, with 18 bases between. The CDR3 DNA reads as TGCAGTGCTAGTCTTGGGCAGGGGACCAGTCAGCCCCAGCATTTT. Protein: CSASLGQGTSQPQHF.

The chain is built from TRBV20-1 and TRBJ1-1; 7 nucleotides agree with TRBD1. V trimming: 6 bases; J trimming: 7 bases; junction bases outside the gene matches: 8. CDR1 and CDR2 (germline): DFQATT, SNEGSKA (reference sequence). This CDR3 has 12 amino acids. The CDR3 DNA is TGCAGTGCCCTGGGACAGTGGAATGAAGCTTTCTTT. It translates to CSALGQWNEAFF.